This entry concerns a single T cell receptor (beta chain). The antigen is unknown. The record originates from a study of STAT3 mutations in large granular lymphocyte leukemia. Overall study context: Roughly half of the longitudinally sequenced T-LGLL patients carried detectable canonical activating STAT3 mutations. General observations from the study: Every T-LGLL patient had at least one immunodominant TCRbeta clonotype. Clonal expansion was inferred from other time points because no sample existed at each clone's first appearance.

TCRbeta libraries averaged roughly 40,000 productive templates per sample. The data were produced by immunoSEQ multiplex PCR, yet TCRdb's version contains in-frame clones alone and is incomplete. Of about 5,500 clones in the sample, roughly 94% were seen once. CDR3 size: 14 residues. V was pared by 1 base and J by 8 bases, with 4 bases of the junction left unmatched. From germline, CDR1 is SNHLY and CDR2 FYNNEI. The sequencing sample was made of peripheral blood mononuclear cells. This chain joins TRBV2 and TRBJ1-2, with 10 positions matching TRBD1. The sequence came from a man between 60 and 75 years old with T-cell large granular lymphocyte leukemia. Some clones in this sample may be carry-over from other donors' samples. The CDR3 nucleotides read TGTGCCAGCAGTGAAGGACAGGGGGCGCGGGGCTACACCTTC. This sequence encodes CASSEGQGARGYTF.